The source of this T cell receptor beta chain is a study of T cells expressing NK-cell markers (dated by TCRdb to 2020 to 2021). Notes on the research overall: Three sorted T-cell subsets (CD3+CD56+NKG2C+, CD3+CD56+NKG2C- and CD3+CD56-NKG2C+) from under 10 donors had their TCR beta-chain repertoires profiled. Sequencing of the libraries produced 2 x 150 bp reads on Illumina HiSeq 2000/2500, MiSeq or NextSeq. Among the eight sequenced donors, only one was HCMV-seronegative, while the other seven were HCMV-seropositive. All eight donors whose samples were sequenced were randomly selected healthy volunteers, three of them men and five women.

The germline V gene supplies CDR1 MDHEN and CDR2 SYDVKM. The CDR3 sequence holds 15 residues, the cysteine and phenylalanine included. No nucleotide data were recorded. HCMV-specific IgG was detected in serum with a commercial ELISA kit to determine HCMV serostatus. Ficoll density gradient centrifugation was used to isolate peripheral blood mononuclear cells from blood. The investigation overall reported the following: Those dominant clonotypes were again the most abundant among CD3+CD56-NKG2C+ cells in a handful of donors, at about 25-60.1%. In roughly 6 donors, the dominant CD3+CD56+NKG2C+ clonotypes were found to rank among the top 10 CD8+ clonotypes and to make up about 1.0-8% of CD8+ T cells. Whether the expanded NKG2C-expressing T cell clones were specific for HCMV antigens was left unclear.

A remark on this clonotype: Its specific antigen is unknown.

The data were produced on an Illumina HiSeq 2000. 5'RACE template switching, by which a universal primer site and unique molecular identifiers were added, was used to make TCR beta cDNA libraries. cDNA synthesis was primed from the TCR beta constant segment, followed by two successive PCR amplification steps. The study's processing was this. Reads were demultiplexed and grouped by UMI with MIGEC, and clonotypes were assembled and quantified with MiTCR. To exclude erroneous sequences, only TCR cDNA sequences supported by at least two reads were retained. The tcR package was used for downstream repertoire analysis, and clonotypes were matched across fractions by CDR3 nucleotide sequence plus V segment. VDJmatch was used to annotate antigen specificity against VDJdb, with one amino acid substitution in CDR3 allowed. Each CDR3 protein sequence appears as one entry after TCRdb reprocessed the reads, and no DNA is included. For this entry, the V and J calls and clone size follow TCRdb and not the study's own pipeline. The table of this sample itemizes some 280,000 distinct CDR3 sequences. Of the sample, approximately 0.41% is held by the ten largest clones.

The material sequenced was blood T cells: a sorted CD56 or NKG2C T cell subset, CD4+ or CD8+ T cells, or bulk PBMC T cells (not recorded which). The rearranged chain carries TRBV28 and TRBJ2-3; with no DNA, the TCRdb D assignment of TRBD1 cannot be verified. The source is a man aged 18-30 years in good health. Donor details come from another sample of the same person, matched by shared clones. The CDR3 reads CASRGRGWRPDTQYF.